The 17 T cell receptor beta chains reported below all come from one sample, sequenced in a study of control samples from healthy donors and cancer patients. Repertoires were generated with immunoSEQ multiplex PCR, while TCRdb's copy carries only in-frame clones and drops some. The sample lists approximately 170,000 clones, approximately 90% occurring once. Material for sequencing was blood. These receptors came from a woman aged 30 to 39 in good health.

The rearrangement uses TRBV7-9 and TRBJ2-1, with 11 positions matching TRBD2. In germline, CDR1 is SEHNR, CDR2 FQNEAQ (reference sequence). The CDR3 has 18 residues. V lost 0 bases and J lost 5; bases outside the gene matches: 9. CDR3 sequence reads: CASSLAYPRGLADNEQFF. DNA of the CDR3: TGTGCCAGCAGCTTAGCGTATCCAAGGGGACTAGCGGACAATGAGCAGTTCTTC. The full variable domain, completed using reference TRBV7-9 and TRBJ2-1, is DTGVSQNPRHKITKRGQNVTFRCDPISEHNRLYWYRQTLGQGPEFLTYFQNEAQLEKSRLLSDRFSAERPKGSFSTLEIQRTEQGDSAMYLCASSLAYPRGLADNEQFFGPGTRLTVL.

V gene TRBV18 combines with J gene TRBJ2-1, with 8 positions matching TRBD1. The germline V gene has CDR1 KGHSH and CDR2 LQKENI. J gave up 7 bases and V 6 bases, and 11 bases lay outside the gene matches. The CDR3 consists of 15 residues. The CDR3 spells CASSTTGQGPNEQFF. CDR3 sequence (DNA): TGTGCCAGCTCCACTACTGGACAGGGCCCAAATGAGCAGTTCTTC.

The chain links TRBV5-8 to TRBJ2-6; 8 bases align to TRBD1. J lost 0 bases, V lost 4 bases, and 6 bases had no gene match. Germline V gives CDR1 SGHTS, CDR2 YDEGEE. The CDR3 has 17 amino acids. The CDR3 region is CASSDGTGASGANVLTF. As DNA, the CDR3 is TGTGCCAGCAGCGACGGGACAGGAGCCTCTGGGGCCAACGTCCTGACTTTC.

The chain joins TRBV7-2 to TRBJ2-7; no reliable D call. The V end lost 5 bases, the J end lost 6 bases, and 20 bases lay between the germline ends. CDR1 is SGHTA and CDR2 is FQGNSA in the germline V gene. CDR3 size: 15 residues. The CDR3 sequence: CASSPSLGSGSEQYF. The CDR3, as DNA: TGTGCCAGCAGCCCTAGTTTGGGGTCAGGTTCCGAGCAGTACTTC.

J is TRBJ2-2 and V is TRBV7-8; possibly TRBD1 for D (6 bases). V gave up 6 bases and J gave up 0 bases, with 14 bases separating them. The CDR3 totals 16 residues. Germline CDR1 SGHVS, CDR2 FQNEAQ. CDR3 amino acids: CASSPQGYTNTGELFF. CDR3 nucleotides: TGTGCCAGCAGTCCTCAGGGGTATACGAACACCGGGGAGCTGTTTTTT.

The chain is built from TRBV11-2 and TRBJ2-3, with a possible D match to TRBD2 (5 bases). Per germline, CDR1 SGHAT and CDR2 FQNNGV. Deletions cut 5 bases from V and 7 bases from J, with 10 bases between. The CDR3 is 12 amino acids. This chain's CDR3 is CASSPDGNTQYF. Written as DNA, the CDR3 is TGTGCCAGCAGCCCGGACGGGAATACGCAGTATTTT. The entire variable domain, with the rest obtained from reference TRBV11-2 and TRBJ2-3, is as follows: EAGVAQSPRYKIIEKRQSVAFWCNPISGHATLYWYQQILGQGPKLLIQFQNNGVVDDSQLPKDRFSAERLKGVDSTLKIQPAKLEDSAVYLCASSPDGNTQYFGPGTRLTVL.

The chain combines TRBV4-1 with TRBJ1-5; D remains unclear. This CDR3 is built from 14 residues. The V end lost 0 bases, the J end lost 7 bases, and 10 bases lay between the germline ends. CDR1 and CDR2 from the germline V gene are MGHRA and YSYEKL. Here the CDR3 reads CASSQDRGLQPQHF. The CDR3 DNA follows: TGCGCCAGCAGCCAAGATCGGGGATTGCAGCCCCAGCATTTT.

The chain employs TRBV6-6 and TRBJ2-7; TRBD2 matches at 9 bases. The germline V gene encodes CDR1 MNHNY and CDR2 SVGAGI (reference sequence). V shed 11 bases, J shed 3 bases, and the junction held 2 bases outside the gene matches. The CDR3 covers 11 residues. Here the CDR3 reads CAGGGGYEQYF. DNA for the CDR3: TGTGCCGGCGGGGGGGGCTACGAGCAGTACTTC.

This clone has only one observation. V and J are TRBV5-1 and TRBJ2-3; D remains unclear. V lost 4 bases and J lost 5, with 11 bases in between. CDR1 is SGHRS, CDR2 YFSETQ, per germline. The CDR3 is 13 residues long. CDR3 region: CASSRHLRDTQYF. CDR3 bases: TGCGCCAGCAGCCGACACCTCAGAGATACGCAGTATTTT.

In this sample, this clone turned up once. The V gene is TRBV11-1, the J gene TRBJ2-3; D possibly corresponds to TRBD2 (5 bases). This CDR3 is built from 16 residues. Germline assignment: CDR1 SGHAT and CDR2 FQDESV (reference sequence). The V end lost 4 bases, the J end lost 1 base, and 15 bases lay between the germline ends. The CDR3: CASSSSFGKGTDTQYF. The DNA for the CDR3 is TGTGCCAGCAGCTCCTCCTTCGGGAAGGGCACAGATACGCAGTATTTT.

V usage is TRBV24-1 and J usage is TRBJ1-2, with no clear D. This CDR3 spans 13 amino acids. Germline CDR1 reads KGHDR; CDR2 reads SFDVKD. The ends were cut back, 4 bases at V and 7 bases at J, with 12 bases in the middle. CDR3 amino acids: CATSDQSAGGYTF. In nucleotides, the CDR3 is TGTGCCACCAGTGACCAATCAGCGGGTGGCTACACCTTC.

The chain employs TRBV12-3 or TRBV12-4 and TRBJ2-2; D is tentatively TRBD1 or TRBD2 (5 bases each). The CDR3 is 11 residues long. V was shortened by 8 bases and J by 5 bases, with 6 bases between the two germline ends. CDR3 nucleotides: TGTGCCAGCTGGGGGACCGGGGAGCTGTTTTTT. Translation gives CASWGTGELFF.

V is TRBV29-1 and J is TRBJ2-1; 13 bases match TRBD2. Losses at the gene ends were 6 bases for V and 3 bases for J; bases not matched to a gene: 5. This CDR3 contains 15 residues. The germline V gene encodes CDR1 SQVTM and CDR2 ANQGSEA. CDR3 in amino acids: CSVGGLAGNYNEQFF. The CDR3 nucleotides read TGCAGCGTGGGGGGACTAGCGGGAAACTACAATGAGCAGTTCTTC.

The chain employs TRBV6-5 and TRBJ2-7; D possibly corresponds to TRBD2 (5 bases). Germline V gene sequence: CDR1 MNHEY, CDR2 SVGAGI. The V gene lost 7 bases and the J gene lost 7 bases, with 17 bases spanning the gap. The CDR3 contains 13 residues. The CDR3 bases are TGTGCCAGCATCCCATCGGGTAGCGCGGAGCAGTACTTC. Translation: CASIPSGSAEQYF.

The V gene is TRBV19, the J gene TRBJ2-6; 8 bases are shared with TRBD1. The CDR3 spans 17 residues. Germline values: CDR1 LNHDA, CDR2 SQIVND (reference sequence). The V and J ends lost 6 bases and 1 base, in that order; junction bases with no gene match: 8. The CDR3 sequence is CASRRDRGRSGANVLTF. The CDR3 DNA reads TGTGCCAGTAGGCGAGACAGGGGAAGATCTGGGGCCAACGTCCTGACTTTC.

The chain combines TRBV7-2 with TRBJ2-5; D remains unclear. The CDR3 length is 13 residues. Trimming removed 2 bases at V and 3 bases at J, with 7 bases between. Germline CDR1 is SGHTA and CDR2 is FQGNSA. The DNA of the CDR3 is TGTGCCAGCAGCTTAAGTAGGGAAGAGACCCAGTACTTC. Its protein is CASSLSREETQYF.

The chain combines TRBV4-3 with TRBJ1-3; no reliable D call. The V end lost 4 bases, the J end lost 2 bases, and 15 bases lay between the germline ends. The germline CDR1 and CDR2 sequences are LGHNA and YSLEER. This CDR3 has 16 residues. The CDR3 is CASSRSREVAGNTIYF. The DNA for the CDR3 is TGCGCCAGCAGCCGCTCTCGTGAAGTGGCTGGAAACACCATATATTTT.